This passage covers 28 T cell receptor beta chains from one sample sequenced in a study of blood T cell repertoires in COVID-19. The protocol was immunoSEQ multiplex PCR, while the TCRdb copy is restricted to in-frame clones and leaves out a portion. Of a few hundred thousand clones in the sample, 89% were seen once. Sequenced material: peripheral blood. The receptors were sampled from a woman aged 40 to 50 who had recovered from COVID-19.

The gene calls are TRBV18 and TRBJ2-7, with TRBD1 matching 11 bases. J lost 4 bases, V lost 5 bases, and 7 bases had no gene match. Per germline, CDR1 KGHSH and CDR2 LQKENI. The CDR3 totals 15 residues. The chain's CDR3 is CASSSGTGGQYEQYV. DNA of the CDR3: TGTGCCAGCTCATCCGGGACAGGGGGACAGTACGAGCAGTACGTC.

V usage is TRBV9 and J usage is TRBJ2-1, with 13 nucleotides matching TRBD2. The length of the CDR3 is 18 residues. CDR1 and CDR2 from the germline V gene are SGDLS and YYNGEE. J lost 0 bases, V lost 3 bases, and 6 bases had no gene match. The DNA for the CDR3 is TGTGCCAGCAGCGCGGGACTAGCGGGGTTGAGCTCCTACAATGAGCAGTTCTTC. Its protein is CASSAGLAGLSSYNEQFF.

The chain combines TRBV7-6 with TRBJ2-7; 9 nucleotides align to TRBD1. The CDR3 covers 16 residues. Germline V gene sequence: CDR1 SGHVS, CDR2 FNYEAQ. J gave up 1 base and V 1 base, and 5 bases lay outside the gene matches. DNA for the CDR3: TGTGCCAGCAGCTTAGGGTGGGACAGGGCATCCTACGAGCAGTACTTC. Translated, it gives CASSLGWDRASYEQYF.

This CDR3 reads CASKRRGQYEQYF. In nucleotides, the CDR3 is TGTGCCAGCAAAAGAAGGGGACAATACGAGCAGTACTTC. This chain links TRBV5-4 with TRBJ2-7, with a possible D match to TRBD1 (6 bases). The V end was cut by 6 bases, the J end by 4 bases, with 14 bases between. The germline V gene encodes CDR1 SGHNT and CDR2 YYREEE (reference sequence). The CDR3 is 13 residues long.

Only one count was recorded for this clone. This chain links TRBV27 with TRBJ2-2; D is possibly TRBD2 (5 bases). Trimming shortened V by 7 bases and J by 4 bases, and 13 bases separated the two germline ends. This CDR3 comprises 14 residues. The germline V gene has CDR1 MNHEY and CDR2 SMNVEV (reference sequence). In nucleotides, the CDR3 is TGTGCCAGCATGACTTTCCGGGGCACCGGGGAGCTGTTTTTT. This codes for CASMTFRGTGELFF.

V and J are TRBV28 and TRBJ1-5; D call uncertain. The CDR3 consists of 14 residues. CDR1 MDHEN and CDR2 SYDVKM come from the germline V gene. V lost 4 bases, J lost 7 bases, and 14 bases lay in between. CDR3: CASSSIWGEQPQHF. The DNA of the CDR3 is TGTGCCAGCAGTTCCATCTGGGGAGAACAGCCCCAGCATTTT.

The chain couples TRBV6-5 to TRBJ1-5; 9 bases fit TRBD1. Germline CDR1 MNHEY, CDR2 SVGAGI. CDR3 length equals 14 residues. J was trimmed by 8 bases and V by 6 bases; bases with no gene match: 8. This CDR3 is CASRDTGGGEPQHF. In DNA form, the CDR3 reads TGTGCCAGCAGGGACACAGGGGGCGGTGAGCCCCAGCATTTT.

The gene calls are TRBV28 and TRBJ1-1; tentative D call: TRBD1 (5 bases). The CDR3 runs to 12 residues. Germline lookup yields CDR1 MDHEN and CDR2 SYDVKM. The ends were cut back, 2 bases at V and 8 bases at J, with 9 bases in the middle. CDR3 residues: CASSLSGTEAFF. The CDR3 DNA sequence: TGTGCCAGCAGTTTAAGCGGGACCGAAGCTTTCTTT.

The rearrangement links TRBV3-1 (or the pseudogene TRBV3-2) to TRBJ2-1; D is possibly TRBD2 (6 bases). The germline V gene encodes CDR1 LGHDT and CDR2 YNNKEL (reference sequence). The CDR3 sequence is 15 residues long. Trimming left V 2 bases short and J 6 bases short, with 14 bases between. CDR3 bases: TGTGCCAGCAGCCAATACCTAGGAGGGTCCAATGAGCAGTTCTTC. Amino acids: CASSQYLGGSNEQFF.

A single count supports this clone. The rearrangement joins TRBV4-3 to TRBJ1-4; a possible D gene is TRBD1 (5 bases). Trimming took 4 bases from V and 8 from J, leaving 17 bases between them. The germline CDR1 and CDR2 sequences are LGHNA and YSLEER. This CDR3 has 15 residues. The CDR3 region is CASSPRAGGSEKLFF. As DNA, the CDR3 is TGCGCCAGCAGCCCACGGGCCGGGGGGAGCGAAAAACTGTTTTTT.

This clone was observed a handful of times. J is TRBJ2-2 and V is TRBV19; D is perhaps TRBD2 (5 bases). There are 16 residues in the CDR3. V was shortened by 5 bases and J by 3 bases, with 16 bases between the two germline ends. CDR1 and CDR2 from the germline V gene are LNHDA and SQIVND (reference sequence). The CDR3 reads CASSGSSDFYTGELFF. DNA for the CDR3: TGTGCCAGTAGTGGCTCATCGGACTTTTACACCGGGGAGCTGTTTTTT.

This sequence joins TRBV29-1 and TRBJ2-7; D perhaps matches TRBD2 (7 bases). The CDR3 spans 14 residues. The V end was cut by 0 bases, the J end by 6 bases, with 15 bases between. Per the germline V gene, CDR1 is SQVTM and CDR2 is ANQGSEA. This CDR3 is CSVEEVVGGAEQYF. In nucleotides, the CDR3 is TGCAGCGTTGAAGAGGTCGTGGGGGGGGCCGAGCAGTACTTC.

The rearrangement links TRBV6-5 to TRBJ1-5; D ambiguous. The length of the CDR3 is 13 residues. Germline assignment: CDR1 MNHEY and CDR2 SVGAGI. The V end was cut by 4 bases, the J end by 5 bases, with 9 bases between. Here the CDR3 reads CASSWREDQPQHF. CDR3 DNA: TGTGCCAGCAGTTGGAGGGAGGATCAGCCCCAGCATTTT.

The rearrangement links TRBV3-1 (or the pseudogene TRBV3-2) to TRBJ1-1; D is perhaps TRBD1 (5 bases). V lost 4 bases, J lost 0 bases, and 6 bases lay in between. Germline V gene lookup returns CDR1 LGHDT and CDR2 YNNKEL (reference sequence). CDR3 length: 13 residues. The CDR3 protein is CASSRQMNTEAFF. For the CDR3, the DNA is TGTGCCAGCAGCCGACAGATGAACACTGAAGCTTTCTTT.

This clone has just one count. The chain employs TRBV29-1 and TRBJ2-2, with TRBD2 as a possible D gene (5 bases). Germline assignment: CDR1 SQVTM and CDR2 ANQGSEA. V was pared by 6 bases and J by 6 bases, with 8 bases between. This CDR3 region has 11 residues. CDR3 sequence: CSVNSAGELFF. The CDR3 DNA reads TGCAGCGTCAATAGCGCCGGGGAGCTGTTTTTT.

The genes are TRBV19 and TRBJ1-1; D gene ambiguous. Germline lookup yields CDR1 LNHDA and CDR2 SQIVND (reference sequence). The CDR3 runs to 13 residues. The V gene lost 7 bases and the J gene lost 1 base, with 10 bases spanning the gap. Here the CDR3 DNA reads TGTGCCAGTATTAACTATCCGAACACTGAAGCTTTCTTT. As protein: CASINYPNTEAFF.

V gene TRBV19 combines with J gene TRBJ2-3, with D perhaps matching TRBD1 (5 bases). CDR3 size: 14 residues. Germline CDR1 is LNHDA and CDR2 is SQIVND (reference sequence). Trimming took off 5 bases at V and 3 bases at J, with 12 bases between the two ends. Here the CDR3 DNA reads TGTGCCAGTAGTCCTGTGAAGGGGACAGATACGCAGTATTTT. It is translated as CASSPVKGTDTQYF.

The chain employs TRBV5-6 and TRBJ2-1; D is possibly TRBD1 (5 bases). CDR3 length equals 13 residues. Trimming stripped 2 bases from V and 6 bases from J, with 9 bases between. CDR1 and CDR2 from the germline V gene are SGHDT and YYEEEE. The CDR3 DNA reads as TGTGCCAGCAGCTTAAGGGGCATCAATGAGCAGTTCTTC. Encoded protein: CASSLRGINEQFF.

The chain joins TRBV29-1 to TRBJ1-2; TRBD1 agrees at 8 bases. J lost 8 bases, V lost 2 bases, and 7 bases had no gene match. From germline, CDR1 is SQVTM and CDR2 ANQGSEA. The CDR3 covers 13 residues. The CDR3 sequence is CSVEPDRDSGYTF. CDR3 DNA: TGCAGCGTTGAACCGGACAGGGATAGCGGCTACACCTTC.

This clone was observed a single time. The V call is TRBV2, the J call TRBJ1-4; weak D call: TRBD1 (6 bases). Germline CDR1 is SNHLY and CDR2 is FYNNEI. This CDR3 region has 13 residues. Trimming pared 10 bases from V and 4 bases from J, leaving 13 bases between. This CDR3 is CATAGAGNEKLFF. The CDR3 region has the DNA TGTGCCACCGCGGGGGCCGGTAATGAAAAACTGTTTTTT.

The chain couples TRBV15 to TRBJ2-3; 7 positions agree with TRBD2. The CDR3 contains 15 residues. V trimming: 6 bases; J trimming: 1 base; junction bases outside the gene matches: 7. Germline lookup yields CDR1 LNHNV and CDR2 YYDKDF (reference sequence). In DNA form, the CDR3 reads TGTGCCACCAGTCTCACGGGGGGAGGCACAGATACGCAGTATTTT. It is translated as CATSLTGGGTDTQYF.

This chain links TRBV12-5 with TRBJ2-3; possibly TRBD2 for D (6 bases). The CDR3 has 14 residues. Trimming pared 8 bases from V and 4 bases from J, leaving 16 bases between. Germline V gene data show CDR1 as LGHNT and CDR2 as FRNRAP. The CDR3 DNA reads TGTGCTAGTATGCCTAGCGCGGTTTCAGATACGCAGTATTTT. Protein sequence: CASMPSAVSDTQYF.

V is TRBV7-9 and J is TRBJ2-7; a possible D gene is TRBD2 (6 bases). Germline V gene data show CDR1 as SEHNR and CDR2 as FQNEAQ (reference sequence). The germline V and J ends were trimmed by 3 bases and 2 bases, with 14 bases remaining between them. CDR3 length: 15 amino acids. The CDR3 nucleotides are TGTGCCAGCAGCTTTCCGGGACTGGTAACCTACGAGCAGTACTTC. Translating it yields CASSFPGLVTYEQYF.

The chain employs TRBV4-1 and TRBJ1-4; D is unresolved. The CDR3 has 16 amino acids. Germline CDR1 and CDR2: MGHRA and YSYEKL. Trimming removed 0 bases from V and 0 bases from J, with 8 bases in between. The CDR3 DNA follows: TGCGCCAGCAGCCAAGAGGCTCCCACAACTAATGAAAAACTGTTTTTT. It codes for CASSQEAPTTNEKLFF.

The rearrangement joins TRBV30 to TRBJ1-6, with D possibly being TRBD1 (6 bases). In germline, CDR1 is GTSNPN, CDR2 SVGIG (reference sequence). The CDR3 has 15 residues. The V and J ends lost 4 bases and 6 bases respectively, with 16 bases between them. Here the CDR3 reads CAWKLPTGPNSPLHF. The CDR3 region has the DNA TGTGCCTGGAAACTACCGACAGGCCCTAATTCACCCCTCCACTTT.

The chain uses TRBV15 and TRBJ2-7, with 9 nucleotides matching TRBD1. This CDR3 has 15 residues. The V and J ends lost 0 bases and 6 bases, in that order; junction bases with no gene match: 6. Germline V gives CDR1 LNHNV, CDR2 YYDKDF (reference sequence). The CDR3 spells CATSRDRGTGTEQYV. For the CDR3, the DNA is TGTGCCACCAGCAGAGATAGAGGGACAGGGACCGAGCAGTACGTC.

This clone appeared once. This chain connects TRBV5-1 to TRBJ1-3; 8 nucleotides agree with TRBD1. Germline-derived CDR1 and CDR2 are SGHRS and YFSETQ. The CDR3 is 16 residues long. Trimming at V came to 4 bases and at J to 1 base, leaving 7 bases not matched to a gene. The CDR3 spells CASSTKGQASGNTIYF. The CDR3 nucleotides read TGCGCCAGCAGCACTAAGGGACAGGCATCTGGAAACACCATATATTTT.

This clone came up a few times. V and J are TRBV4-1 and TRBJ2-2; tentative D call: TRBD2 (6 bases). Per germline, CDR1 MGHRA and CDR2 YSYEKL. This CDR3 is built from 14 residues. V lost 6 bases and J 1 base, leaving 9 bases between the germline ends. CDR3 sequence: CASSGGRNTGELFF. The CDR3 bases are TGCGCCAGCAGTGGAGGGAGGAACACCGGGGAGCTGTTTTTT.